This is a list of T cell receptor beta chains from one sample in a study of Graves' ophthalmopathy and Graves' hyperthyroidism. TCRdb reprocessed the multiplex PCR reads with MiXCR, giving one entry per CDR3 protein. In the table there are about 620,000 distinct CDR3 sequences, 22% of which are singletons. Material: peripheral blood. The receptor source for this set is a woman younger than 35 with stable Graves' hyperthyroidism. Some clones in this sample may be carry-over from other donors' samples. CDR3s include the opening cysteine and the closing phenylalanine or tryptophan. D genes are given only for firm matches. For some rows the clone size is stated as once, few or many, or as a class when expanded; others skip it.

TRBV4-1	TRBJ1-1	14	NA	many	CASSPRHGVPEAFF	TGCGCCAGCAGCCCACGACATGGGGTCCCTGAAGCTTTCTTT
TRBV19	TRBJ2-2	11	NA	many	CASRRTGELFF	TGTGCCAGCAGGCGAACCGGGGAGCTGTTTTTT
TRBV24-1	TRBJ2-7	13	NA	many	CATSDGTHYEQYF	TGTGCCACCAGTGACGGGACTCACTACGAGCAGTACTTC
TRBV20-1	TRBJ2-5	14	NA	few	CSAREARGWETQYF	TGCAGTGCTAGAGAGGCGAGGGGGTGGGAGACCCAGTACTTC
TRBV2	TRBJ2-2	16	NA	many	CASTPEKGTDTGELFF	TGTGCCAGCACGCCCGAGAAGGGAACCGACACCGGGGAGCTGTTTTTT
TRBV12-3/TRBV12-4	TRBJ1-1	14	NA	many	CASSLGVGRPEAFF	TGTGCCAGCAGTTTAGGGGTGGGTAGGCCTGAAGCTTTCTTT
TRBV28	TRBJ1-1	13	TRBD1	many	CASSSGPTGEAFF	TGTGCCAGCAGTTCAGGACCGACAGGGGAAGCTTTCTTT
TRBV11-2	TRBJ2-2	18	TRBD2	NA	CASSGRLAGVLEAGELFF	TGTGCCAGCAGCGGTAGACTAGCGGGGGTCCTAGAGGCCGGGGAGCTGTTTTTT
TRBV7-2	TRBJ2-7	14	TRBD2	NA	CASSLMGGDYEQYF	TGTGCCAGCAGCTTAATGGGGGGGGACTACGAGCAGTACTTC
TRBV5-1	TRBJ2-2	16	NA	few	CASDLGGAANTGELFF	TGCGCCAGCGACCTGGGGGGGGCAGCGAACACCGGGGAGCTGTTTTTT
TRBV29-1	TRBJ1-2	11	NA	NA	CSVVGVYGYTF	TGCAGCGTTGTTGGGGTCTATGGCTACACCTTC
TRBV3-1	TRBJ1-5	17	NA	many	CASSQSGLRTSNQPQHF	TGTGCCAGCAGCCAATCGGGACTAAGAACGAGCAATCAGCCCCAGCATTTT
TRBV28	TRBJ2-7	15	NA	few	CASSLNPPTSYEQYF	TGTGCCAGCAGTTTAAACCCACCAACGTCCTACGAGCAGTACTTC
TRBV12-3/TRBV12-4	TRBJ2-6	17	NA	many	CASIGRGAVSGANVLTF	TGTGCCAGCATTGGGAGGGGGGCAGTCTCTGGGGCCAACGTCCTGACTTTC
TRBV7-2	TRBJ1-1	15	NA	NA	CASSNNKFMNTEAFF	TGTGCCAGCAGCAATAACAAGTTCATGAACACTGAAGCTTTCTTT
TRBV5-1	TRBJ1-6	14	TRBD1	many	CASSPRTGNSPLHF	TGCGCCAGCAGCCCAAGGACAGGGAACTCACCCCTCCACTTT
TRBV12-3/TRBV12-4	TRBJ1-6	15	TRBD1	NA	CASSVVGQADSPLHF	TGTGCCAGCAGTGTTGTCGGACAGGCAGATTCACCCCTCCACTTT
TRBV27	TRBJ1-2	15	TRBD1	NA	CASSLVGQGATGYTF	TGTGCCAGCAGTTTAGTTGGGCAGGGGGCTACTGGCTACACCTTC
TRBV20-1	TRBJ2-7	15	TRBD2	many	CSAKRTSGITYEQYF	TGCAGTGCCAAACGAACTAGCGGGATAACCTACGAGCAGTACTTC
TRBV7-7	TRBJ2-4	11	NA	NA	CARQGSNIKYF	TGTGCCAGACAGGGTTCGAACATTAAGTACTTC
TRBV5-6	TRBJ1-6	16	NA	many	CASSMTGTVNNSPLHF	TGTGCCAGCAGCATGACCGGGACGGTAAATAATTCACCCCTCCACTTT
TRBV12-3/TRBV12-4	TRBJ1-2	13	TRBD1	many	CASSLQGARGYTF	TGTGCCAGCAGTTTACAGGGGGCGCGGGGCTACACCTTC
TRBV3-1	TRBJ2-7	15	NA	NA	CASSQAWTSSYEQYF	TGTGCCAGCAGCCAAGCGTGGACCAGCTCCTACGAGCAGTACTTC
TRBV6-5	TRBJ1-1	15	NA	NA	CASSYYGERDTEAFF	TGTGCCAGCAGTTACTACGGGGAACGAGACACTGAAGCTTTCTTT
TRBV11-2	TRBJ1-1	14	TRBD1	many	CASSDRQGRTEAFF	TGTGCCAGCAGCGACCGACAGGGCCGGACTGAAGCTTTCTTT
TRBV28	TRBJ1-6	12	NA	many	CASRAKFSPLHF	TGTGCCAGCAGGGCAAAGTTTTCACCCCTCCACTTT
TRBV4-3	TRBJ2-7	17	NA	few	CASSHDESGVRSYEQYF	TGCGCCAGCAGCCACGATGAATCGGGGGTTCGGTCCTACGAGCAGTACTTC
TRBV18	TRBJ2-7	17	NA	NA	CASSPPLGEDPSYEQYF	TGTGCCAGCTCCCCACCTTTGGGGGAGGACCCCTCCTACGAGCAGTACTTC
TRBV5-1	TRBJ2-4	20	NA	NA	CASSLPSLGPEPLAKNIKYF	TGCGCCAGCAGCCTCCCCAGTTTAGGGCCAGAACCGCTAGCCAAAAACATTAAGTACTTC
TRBV6-5	TRBJ2-7	14	NA	NA	CASSSVAEVYEQYF	TGTGCCAGCAGTTCCGTAGCGGAGGTCTACGAGCAGTACTTC
TRBV10-3	TRBJ2-7	12	NA	many	CAISEGGSEQYF	TGTGCCATCAGTGAGGGGGGAAGCGAGCAGTACTTC
TRBV7-1	TRBJ2-7	20	TRBD1	NA	CASSSRPRPGQGEPGGEQYF	TGTGCCAGCAGCTCGAGGCCTCGACCGGGACAGGGGGAACCCGGGGGTGAGCAGTACTTC
TRBV10-2	TRBJ1-2	15	NA	NA	CASSELVEGPYGYTF	TGCGCCAGCAGTGAGTTGGTCGAGGGCCCCTATGGCTACACCTTC
TRBV27	TRBJ1-1	14	NA	NA	CASSPHLGNTEAFF	TGTGCCAGCAGTCCCCACTTGGGGAACACTGAAGCTTTCTTT
TRBV13	TRBJ1-2	15	TRBD1	many	CASSVDRVSNYGYTF	TGTGCCAGCAGCGTAGACAGGGTCTCGAACTATGGCTACACCTTC
TRBV4-1	TRBJ2-5	16	TRBD1	many	CASSPSAVTGLETQYF	TGCGCCAGCAGCCCCAGCGCAGTGACAGGGCTGGAGACCCAGTACTTC
TRBV28	TRBJ1-1	15	NA	many	CASTRGASMNTEAFF	TGTGCCAGCACCCGAGGGGCAAGCATGAACACTGAAGCTTTCTTT
TRBV24-1	TRBJ2-7	13	TRBD2	many	CATSEAGGYEQYF	TGTGCCACCAGTGAAGCGGGAGGCTACGAGCAGTACTTC
TRBV28	TRBJ1-5	19	TRBD1	NA	CASSPRQGISGYGNQPQHF	TGTGCCAGCAGTCCCCGACAGGGGATTAGTGGATACGGCAATCAGCCCCAGCATTTT
TRBV3-1	TRBJ1-2	15	TRBD1	many	CASSQGQDREYGYTF	TGTGCCAGCAGCCAAGGCCAGGACAGGGAGTATGGCTACACCTTC
TRBV4-1	TRBJ2-2	16	NA	NA	CASSRDPPGRTGELFF	TGCGCCAGCAGCCGAGACCCGCCAGGGCGCACCGGGGAGCTGTTTTTT
TRBV2	TRBJ1-2	13	NA	few	CASKISEIYGYTF	TGTGCCAGCAAAATTTCAGAAATCTATGGCTACACCTTC
TRBV12-3/TRBV12-4	TRBJ1-1	11	NA	many	CASSPSSEAFF	TGTGCCAGCAGCCCGTCTTCTGAAGCTTTCTTT
TRBV5-1	TRBJ2-6	15	NA	NA	CASSFTGFGANVLTF	TGCGCCAGCAGCTTTACAGGCTTTGGGGCCAACGTCCTGACTTTC
TRBV20-1	TRBJ2-5	11	NA	few	CRAGYKETQYF	TGCAGAGCCGGGTACAAAGAGACCCAGTACTTC
TRBV20-1	TRBJ2-7	12	NA	NA	CSSRAQGYEQYF	TGCAGTTCCCGAGCACAGGGCTACGAGCAGTACTTC
TRBV12-3/TRBV12-4	TRBJ1-5	13	NA	many	CASSSTANQPQHF	TGTGCCAGCAGTTCCACCGCCAATCAGCCCCAGCATTTT
TRBV6-1	TRBJ1-2	14	TRBD1	many	CASSDYRGEGGYTF	TGTGCCAGCAGCGATTACAGGGGAGAGGGCGGCTACACCTTC
TRBV29-1	TRBJ1-3	13	TRBD1	many	CSGLDRDYNTIYF	TGCAGCGGACTCGACAGGGATTATAACACCATATATTTT
TRBV6-5	TRBJ2-7	11	NA	NA	CASVLGHEQYF	TGTGCCAGCGTTCTGGGGCACGAGCAGTACTTC
TRBV4-1	TRBJ2-4	13	NA	many	CASSQVLRNIQYF	TGCGCCAGCAGCCAGGTACTGAGAAACATTCAGTACTTC
TRBV6-2/TRBV6-3	TRBJ2-2	18	TRBD2	many	CASSYSMVGLASTGELFF	TGTGCCAGCAGTTACTCGATGGTGGGACTAGCGTCGACCGGGGAGCTGTTTTTT
TRBV30	TRBJ2-2	14	NA	NA	CAWSVLGGTGELFF	TGTGCCTGGAGTGTACTGGGGGGCACCGGGGAGCTGTTTTTT